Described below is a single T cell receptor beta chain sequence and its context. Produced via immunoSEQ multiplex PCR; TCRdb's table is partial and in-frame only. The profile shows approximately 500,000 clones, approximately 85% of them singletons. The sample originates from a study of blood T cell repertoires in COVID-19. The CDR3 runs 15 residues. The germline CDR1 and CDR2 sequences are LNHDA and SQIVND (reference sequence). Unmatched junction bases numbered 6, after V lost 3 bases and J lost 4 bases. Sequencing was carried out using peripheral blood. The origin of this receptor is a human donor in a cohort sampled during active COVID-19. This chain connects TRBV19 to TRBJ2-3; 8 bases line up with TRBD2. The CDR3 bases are TGTGCCAGTAGTATCAAGGCGGGAGGTGCAGATACGCAGTATTTT. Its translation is CASSIKAGGADTQYF.